A selection of T cell receptor beta chains follows, all from one sample in a study of CXCR3-negative and CXCR3-positive naive CD8 T cells. TCRdb reworked the 5' RACE reads into one entry per CDR3 protein, no DNA. This repertoire comprises about 150,000 distinct CDR3 sequences; its ten largest clones make up about 0.48%. Sequences were obtained from naive CXCR3+ CD8+ T cells from blood. These receptors came from a human donor in good health. Some clones in this sample may be carry-over from other donors' samples. Each CDR3 is given with its conserved first and last residue.

J gene | CDR3 length | V gene | CDR3 protein
TRBJ2-2 | 20 | TRBV12-3/TRBV12-4 | CASRGTSLSGPPRPGGELFF
TRBJ2-1 | 15 | TRBV4-1 | CASSQPGTGPNEQFF
TRBJ1-5 | 15 | TRBV12-3/TRBV12-4 | CASSSLGRPNQPQHF
TRBJ2-1 | 17 | TRBV4-3 | CASSQDQSSGVYNEQFF
TRBJ2-7 | 13 | TRBV12-3/TRBV12-4 | CASSGRDSYEQYF
TRBJ2-7 | 16 | TRBV5-1 | CASSPTPGGVHYEQYF
TRBJ2-2 | 16 | TRBV5-4 | CASSPPGTGPTGELFF
TRBJ2-5 | 14 | TRBV7-8 | CASSTSRYQETQYF
TRBJ2-5 | 14 | TRBV28 | CASSPGFRQETQYF
TRBJ1-1 | 13 | TRBV7-6 | CASSSSDGVEAFF
TRBJ2-3 | 15 | TRBV4-3 | CASSPGSRVVDTQYF
TRBJ2-4 | 15 | TRBV28 | CASSFRGLAKNIQYF
TRBJ1-3 | 14 | TRBV10-3 | CAIYHPGSGNTIYF
TRBJ1-2 | 16 | TRBV13 | CASSGGIGTPNYGYTF
TRBJ2-7 | 13 | TRBV5-8 | CASSSAGQSEQYF
TRBJ2-2 | 16 | TRBV28 | CASSLTLAGSGGELFF
TRBJ2-1 | 14 | TRBV20-1 | CSARDRLAGNEQFF
TRBJ2-6 | 13 | TRBV5-1 | CASIQPGANVLTF
TRBJ2-7 | 15 | TRBV28 | CASSFPGIGGYEQYF
TRBJ2-1 | 13 | TRBV5-1 | CASSAGSVDEQFF
TRBJ1-2 | 15 | TRBV4-3 | CASSQEGRGARGYTF
TRBJ2-2 | 16 | TRBV28 | CASSSRQWLNTGELFF
TRBJ2-1 | 17 | TRBV20-1 | CSARDQPSGRPGNEQFF
TRBJ2-5 | 16 | TRBV4-2 | CASSQGTGPLVETQYF
TRBJ2-2 | 13 | TRBV12-3/TRBV12-4 | CASSSPHTGELFF
TRBJ2-7 | 13 | TRBV3-1 | CASSQGRSGEQYF
TRBJ2-1 | 15 | TRBV7-9 | CASSSDRGSYNEQFF